The 13 T cell receptor beta chains presented below share a single source sample, sequenced in a study of blood T cell repertoires in COVID-19. Libraries were prepared by immunoSEQ multiplex PCR; TCRdb keeps only in-frame clonotypes and omits some of them. Among about 210,000 clones listed, about 85% were seen once. Sequenced input: peripheral blood. The receptors shown here come from a woman older than 75 with acute or convalescent COVID-19.

The chain links TRBV28 to TRBJ2-7; a possible D gene is TRBD1 (6 bases). In germline, CDR1 is MDHEN, CDR2 SYDVKM. Trimming left V 4 bases short and J 6 bases short, with 16 bases between. The CDR3 runs 14 residues. CDR3 DNA: TGTGCCAGCAGTTCCCCCGGACAGCTTACCGAGCAGTACTTC. Translation gives CASSSPGQLTEQYF. The full variable domain, with the rest looked up from reference TRBV28 and TRBJ2-7, is DVKVTQSSRYLVKRTGEKVFLECVQDMDHENMFWYRQDPGLGLRLIYFSYDVKMKEKGDIPEGYSVSREKKERFSLILESASTNQTSMYLCASSSPGQLTEQYFGPGTRLTVT.

The V call is TRBV2, the J call TRBJ1-1; D is unresolved. The V end was cut by 4 bases, the J end by 3 bases, with 12 bases between. Germline-derived CDR1 and CDR2 are SNHLY and FYNNEI. CDR3 length: 14 amino acids. CDR3 loop: CASSVTGLDTEAFF. The CDR3 DNA is TGTGCCAGCAGTGTTACGGGGTTGGACACTGAAGCTTTCTTT.

V is TRBV18 and J is TRBJ2-1, with a possible D match to TRBD1 (5 bases). CDR1 is KGHSH, CDR2 LQKENI, per germline. This CDR3 is built from 16 residues. Trimming shortened V by 1 base and J by 0 bases, and 10 bases separated the two germline ends. The CDR3 region has the DNA TGTGCCAGCTCACCACTGGGGCGAAGCTCCTACAATGAGCAGTTCTTC. This translates into CASSPLGRSSYNEQFF.

The genes are TRBV29-1 and TRBJ2-1; TRBD1 agrees at 8 bases. Germline CDR1 SQVTM, CDR2 ANQGSEA. This CDR3 contains 14 residues. V lost 7 bases to trimming and J lost 4 bases; unmatched junction nucleotides: 9. The CDR3 loop is CSGVAQGGYNEQFF. The CDR3, as DNA: TGCAGCGGGGTAGCACAGGGGGGATACAATGAGCAGTTCTTC.

J is TRBJ1-4 and V is TRBV3-1 (or the pseudogene TRBV3-2); 8 bases line up with TRBD1. This CDR3 has 16 residues. After removal of 5 bases from V and 2 bases from J, the junction contained 7 bases not matched to a gene. Germline CDR1 reads LGHDT; CDR2 reads YNNKEL (reference sequence). Here the CDR3 DNA reads TGTGCCAGCAGCTTGCGACAGGGGTCTACTAATGAAAAACTGTTTTTT. Protein sequence: CASSLRQGSTNEKLFF.

The V call is TRBV6-5, the J call TRBJ1-1, with 7 positions matching TRBD1. V trimming: 6 bases; J trimming: 5 bases; junction bases outside the gene matches: 9. This CDR3 spans 14 amino acids. Germline V gene sequence: CDR1 MNHEY, CDR2 SVGAGI. CDR3 residues: CASRSTGLLTEAFF. DNA for the CDR3: TGTGCCAGCAGATCGACAGGGTTGTTAACTGAAGCTTTCTTT.

This chain links TRBV27 with TRBJ2-5, with TRBD2 identical over 15 bases. The CDR3 spans 16 residues. Unmatched junction bases numbered 7, after V lost 9 bases and J lost 2 bases. The germline V gene encodes CDR1 MNHEY and CDR2 SMNVEV (reference sequence). CDR3 coding DNA: TGTGCCAGTTGGACTAGCGGGAGGGGAATTCAAGAGACCCAGTACTTC. As protein: CASWTSGRGIQETQYF.

This clone is a singleton in its sample. This chain links TRBV18 with TRBJ2-1; 7 bases are a match to TRBD1. The CDR3 extends over 18 amino acids. With V trimmed by 2 bases and J by 0 bases, 10 bases remained unmatched. The V gene's germline CDR1 is KGHSH and CDR2 LQKENI. CDR3 DNA sequence: TGTGCCAGCTCACCAAGCCCGAGGGACAGCCGCTCCTACAATGAGCAGTTCTTC. Protein product: CASSPSPRDSRSYNEQFF. Based on the CDR3 plus reference TRBV18 and TRBJ2-1, the full variable domain is NAGVMQNPRHLVRRRGQEARLRCSPMKGHSHVYWYRQLPEEGLKFMVYLQKENIIDESGMPKERFSAEFPKEGPSILRIQQVVRGDSAAYFCASSPSPRDSRSYNEQFFGPGTRLTVL.

As DNA, the CDR3 is TGCAGCGCACGGACACCTAGAACGGATGGCTACACCTTC. Its translation: CSARTPRTDGYTF. The chain joins TRBV29-1 to TRBJ1-2, with a weak D call TRBD1 (5 bases). Trimming cost V 7 bases and J 6 bases, with 18 bases left between them. Germline lookup yields CDR1 SQVTM and CDR2 ANQGSEA. This CDR3 has 13 residues.

The chain has TRBV7-2 and TRBJ2-5; a weak D match, TRBD2 (6 bases). In germline, CDR1 is SGHTA, CDR2 FQGNSA. The length of the CDR3 is 14 residues. The V and J ends lost 10 bases and 1 base respectively, with 16 bases between them. CDR3 region: CATTRGGTQETQYF. The CDR3 DNA reads as TGTGCCACGACGCGGGGCGGGACCCAAGAGACCCAGTACTTC.

The chain combines TRBV10-2 with TRBJ2-6; TRBD1 might be the D (6 bases). Trimming stripped 3 bases from V and 0 bases from J, with 9 bases between. The CDR3 spans 16 residues. CDR1 and CDR2 from the germline V gene are WSHSY and SAAADI. The CDR3 region has the DNA TGCGCCAGCAGTGACAGGGGAGCCTCTGGGGCCAACGTCCTGACTTTC. It codes for CASSDRGASGANVLTF.

The CDR3 DNA sequence: TGTGCCAGCAGTCCCCCTACCGGGACAGGCAACAATCAGCCCCAGCATTTT. As protein: CASSPPTGTGNNQPQHF. The chain uses TRBV28 and TRBJ1-5; 8 nucleotides align to TRBD1. CDR3 length equals 17 residues. V gave up 5 bases and J gave up 3 bases; unmatched junction bases: 12. Germline lookup yields CDR1 MDHEN and CDR2 SYDVKM. The whole variable domain, remainder taken from reference TRBV28 and TRBJ1-5, is DVKVTQSSRYLVKRTGEKVFLECVQDMDHENMFWYRQDPGLGLRLIYFSYDVKMKEKGDIPEGYSVSREKKERFSLILESASTNQTSMYLCASSPPTGTGNNQPQHFGDGTRLSIL.

This chain links TRBV4-3 with TRBJ2-7; D is undetermined. Germline values: CDR1 LGHNA, CDR2 YSLEER. The ends were cut back, 0 bases at V and 2 bases at J, with 14 bases in the middle. This CDR3 has 16 residues. The CDR3 sequence: CASSQDHGAYPYEQYF. As DNA, the CDR3 is TGCGCCAGCAGCCAAGATCATGGTGCCTATCCCTACGAGCAGTACTTC.